These 30 T cell receptor beta chains share one sample of origin, sequenced in a study of siplizumab effects on memory and regulatory T cells. The data were produced by immunoSEQ multiplex PCR, yet TCRdb's version contains in-frame clones alone and is incomplete. The table records around 100,000 clones, 75% to 95% of them present only once. Material: CD4+ T cells sorted from blood. The source is a human donor in good health.

This sequence joins TRBV7-2 and TRBJ2-5; possible D gene TRBD1, 6 bases. Between the trimmed V and J ends, which lost 3 bases and 4 bases, there was a span of 12 bases. This CDR3 is 14 amino acids long. Germline-derived CDR1 and CDR2 are SGHTA and FQGNSA. The chain's CDR3 is CASSFAGASETQYF. For the CDR3, the DNA is TGTGCCAGCAGCTTCGCAGGGGCCTCAGAGACCCAGTACTTC.

This chain uses TRBV7-2 with TRBJ2-1; D is possibly TRBD2 (6 bases). Trimming shortened V by 2 bases and J by 4 bases, and 15 bases separated the two germline ends. The CDR3 is made up of 16 amino acids. Per germline, CDR1 SGHTA and CDR2 FQGNSA. The CDR3 spells CASSLKGLNFYNEQFF. The CDR3 DNA follows: TGTGCCAGCAGCTTAAAGGGACTCAACTTTTACAATGAGCAGTTCTTC. The entire variable domain, with the rest obtained from reference TRBV7-2 and TRBJ2-1, is as follows: GAGVSQSPSNKVTEKGKDVELRCDPISGHTALYWYRQSLGQGLEFLIYFQGNSAPDKSGLPSDRFSAERTGGSVSTLTIQRTQQEDSAVYLCASSLKGLNFYNEQFFGPGTRLTVL.

CDR3 in amino acids: CASSPAGLQTGELFF. CDR3 in DNA: TGTGCCAGCAGCCCCGCCGGACTCCAGACCGGGGAGCTGTTTTTT. The chain uses TRBV6-6 and TRBJ2-2, with D maybe TRBD2 (5 bases). Trimming shortened V by 6 bases and J by 5 bases, and 16 bases separated the two germline ends. The CDR3 totals 15 residues. Per germline, CDR1 MNHNY and CDR2 SVGAGI (reference sequence).

The genes are TRBV18 and TRBJ2-1; D gene ambiguous. Trimming left V 2 bases short and J 0 bases short, with 17 bases between. The CDR3 loop spans 18 amino acids. Germline CDR1 KGHSH, CDR2 LQKENI. DNA of the CDR3: TGTGCCAGCTCACCAGTATCCATGCCAACTCCCTCCTACAATGAGCAGTTCTTC. Translated, it gives CASSPVSMPTPSYNEQFF.

The V call is TRBV28, the J call TRBJ1-2; D gene uncertain. The ends were cut back, 6 bases at V and 5 bases at J, with 16 bases in the middle. This CDR3 has 14 amino acids. Germline V gene sequence: CDR1 MDHEN, CDR2 SYDVKM. This chain's CDR3 is CASRSRQLNYGYTF. The CDR3 DNA reads TGTGCCAGCAGATCACGTCAATTGAATTATGGCTACACCTTC.

CDR3 nucleotide sequence: TGTGCCAGCCTCGGACAGGGCTCCTACGAGCAGTACTTC. Its translation: CASLGQGSYEQYF. The V call is TRBV28, the J call TRBJ2-7; TRBD1 matches at 8 bases. The CDR3 has 13 amino acids. CDR1 is MDHEN and CDR2 is SYDVKM in the germline V gene. The V and J ends lost 8 bases and 0 bases, in that order; junction bases with no gene match: 3.

The rearrangement links TRBV13 to TRBJ2-1; D uncertain. Germline lookup yields CDR1 PRHDT and CDR2 FYEKMQ (reference sequence). The ends were cut back, 3 bases at V and 0 bases at J, with 12 bases in the middle. The CDR3 covers 16 residues. The DNA of the CDR3 is TGTGCCAGCAGCTTTGGCGGCACCTTCTCCTACAATGAGCAGTTCTTC. It codes for CASSFGGTFSYNEQFF.

This clone occurred once. V and J are TRBV6-6 and TRBJ2-1, with D unresolved. Trimming pared 7 bases from V and 4 bases from J, leaving 11 bases between. From germline, CDR1 is MNHNY and CDR2 SVGAGI (reference sequence). This CDR3 is built from 13 residues. CDR3 bases: TGTGCCAGCAAAAACCTCGGATACAATGAGCAGTTCTTC. Protein sequence: CASKNLGYNEQFF.

This sequence joins TRBV14 and TRBJ2-7; D call uncertain. Germline CDR1 reads SGHDN; CDR2 reads FVKESK. This CDR3 is 14 amino acids long. Trimming removed 7 bases from V and 5 bases from J, with 18 bases in between. The CDR3 nucleotides are TGTGCCAGCAAAAGTATTGGCCCAGAAAACGAGCAGTACTTC. Residues: CASKSIGPENEQYF. The full variable domain, with the rest looked up from reference TRBV14 and TRBJ2-7, is EAGVTQFPSHSVIEKGQTVTLRCDPISGHDNLYWYRRVMGKEIKFLLHFVKESKQDESGMPNNRFLAERTGGTYSTLKVQPAELEDSGVYFCASKSIGPENEQYFGPGTRLTVT.

The V gene is TRBV18, the J gene TRBJ1-2; possible D gene TRBD1, 5 bases. Deletions cut 1 base from V and 7 bases from J, with 13 bases between. From germline, CDR1 is KGHSH and CDR2 LQKENI. CDR3 length: 14 amino acids. The CDR3 DNA is TGTGCCAGCTCACCACTGCAGGGACGGCGTGGCTACACCTTC. Amino acid sequence: CASSPLQGRRGYTF.

The chain recombines TRBV6-6 with TRBJ1-5; 8 positions match TRBD1. J was trimmed by 4 bases and V by 0 bases; bases with no gene match: 5. The germline CDR1 and CDR2 sequences are MNHNY and SVGAGI (reference sequence). This CDR3 spans 16 amino acids. The CDR3 sequence: CASSYSSGQGNQPQHF. CDR3 DNA: TGTGCCAGCAGTTACTCGTCCGGACAGGGTAATCAGCCCCAGCATTTT.

This sequence joins TRBV6-5 and TRBJ1-2; the D gene is possibly TRBD1 (6 bases). V dropped 6 bases and J dropped 2 bases, with 10 bases sitting between them. Germline values: CDR1 MNHEY, CDR2 SVGAGI. The CDR3 extends over 13 amino acids. DNA of the CDR3: TGTGCCAGCAGCCTGGGACAAAACTATGGCTACACCTTC. This translates into CASSLGQNYGYTF.

The chain has TRBV15 and TRBJ1-5; the match to TRBD1 covers 9 bases. Unmatched junction bases numbered 2, after V lost 1 base and J lost 4 bases. Looked up from germline, CDR1 is LNHNV and CDR2 is YYDKDF (reference sequence). The CDR3 extends over 15 amino acids. The CDR3 spells CATSRVGQGNQPQHF. In DNA, the CDR3 is TGTGCCACCAGCAGAGTAGGACAGGGGAATCAGCCCCAGCATTTT.

The genes are TRBV18 and TRBJ2-3; D may be TRBD1 or TRBD2 (6 bases each). Germline CDR1 KGHSH, CDR2 LQKENI. The CDR3 is 14 amino acids. V gave up 6 bases and J gave up 0 bases, with 10 bases separating them. The CDR3 reads CASSGGLSTDTQYF. As DNA, the CDR3 is TGTGCCAGCTCGGGGGGCCTTAGCACAGATACGCAGTATTTT. The complete variable domain, with remaining parts taken from reference TRBV18 and TRBJ2-3, reads NAGVMQNPRHLVRRRGQEARLRCSPMKGHSHVYWYRQLPEEGLKFMVYLQKENIIDESGMPKERFSAEFPKEGPSILRIQQVVRGDSAAYFCASSGGLSTDTQYFGPGTRLTVL.

This clone appeared a single time. This chain joins TRBV27 and TRBJ1-6, with 7 positions matching TRBD1. V was pared by 6 bases and J by 7 bases, with 9 bases of the junction left unmatched. The CDR3 covers 15 residues. In germline, CDR1 is MNHEY, CDR2 SMNVEV (reference sequence). The CDR3, as DNA: TGTGCCAGCAGCCGGGGACAGACAATGAATTCACCCCTCCACTTT. This sequence encodes CASSRGQTMNSPLHF.

V is TRBV10-3 and J is TRBJ2-7, with D unclear. V lost 7 bases, J lost 4 bases, and 14 bases lay in between. The CDR3 contains 13 residues. Germline CDR1 is ENHRY and CDR2 is SYGVKD. CDR3 in DNA: TGTGCCATCACCCCCGAGACGTCGTACGAGCAGTACTTC. It yields the protein CAITPETSYEQYF.

The chain uses TRBV7-3 and TRBJ1-2, with 8 bases identical to TRBD1. The junction had 4 bases not matched to a gene; V was cut back by 2 bases and J by 8 bases. The CDR3 loop spans 13 amino acids. Per the germline V gene, CDR1 is SGHTA and CDR2 is FQGTGA. In DNA form, the CDR3 reads TGTGCCAGCAGCTTACCAGGGGGCCTAGGCTACACCTTC. Amino acids: CASSLPGGLGYTF.

The J gene is TRBJ2-7, the V gene TRBV7-3; D may be TRBD1 or TRBD2 (5 bases each). The CDR3 sequence is 13 residues long. From germline, CDR1 is SGHTA and CDR2 FQGTGA. V was clipped by 3 bases and J by 3 bases, with 9 bases between them. In DNA form, the CDR3 reads TGTGCCAGCAGCTTGGGACCCCTCTACGAGCAGTACTTC. It encodes CASSLGPLYEQYF. Based on the CDR3 plus reference TRBV7-3 and TRBJ2-7, the full variable domain is GAGVSQTPSNKVTEKGKYVELRCDPISGHTALYWYRQSLGQGPEFLIYFQGTGAADDSGLPNDRFFAVRPEGSVSTLKIQRTERGDSAVYLCASSLGPLYEQYFGPGTRLTVT.

V is TRBV5-4 and J is TRBJ1-5, with D hard to call. Germline assignment: CDR1 SGHNT and CDR2 YYREEE (reference sequence). This CDR3 comprises 14 residues. V dropped 3 bases and J dropped 7 bases, with 14 bases sitting between them. The CDR3 loop reads CASSSGPVIQPQHF. The CDR3 DNA reads as TGTGCCAGCAGCTCGGGCCCAGTCATCCAGCCCCAGCATTTT.

This clone has a handful of counts. This chain connects TRBV7-2 to TRBJ2-7; 7 nucleotides align to TRBD1. CDR1 is SGHTA and CDR2 is FQGNSA in the germline V gene. V shed 6 bases and J 2 bases; nucleotides not matched to a gene: 7. The CDR3 is 14 residues long. CDR3 coding DNA: TGTGCCAGCAGTCGTCCCGGGACAGCCTACGAGCAGTACTTC. This translates into CASSRPGTAYEQYF.

The rearrangement links TRBV25-1 to TRBJ1-1; D is unresolved. The CDR3 covers 16 residues. The germline CDR1 and CDR2 sequences are MGHDK and SYGVNS. V lost 3 bases and J 5 bases, leaving 19 bases between the germline ends. DNA for the CDR3: TGTGCCAGCAGTGACCCTCGGGGAACGGGCGAGACTGAAGCTTTCTTT. Amino acid sequence: CASSDPRGTGETEAFF.

The chain has TRBV18 and TRBJ2-3; D may correspond to TRBD1 or TRBD2 (5 bases each). The CDR3 length is 14 residues. Germline CDR1 KGHSH, CDR2 LQKENI. V lost 6 bases, J lost 2 bases, and 12 bases lay in between. The CDR3 spells CASSSGTNTDTQYF. CDR3 DNA sequence: TGTGCCAGCTCGTCCGGGACGAACACAGATACGCAGTATTTT.

The V gene is TRBV5-6, the J gene TRBJ2-3, with 9 bases fitting TRBD1. Germline V CDR1 and CDR2: SGHDT, YYEEEE. Trimming took 4 bases from V and 1 from J; bases not matched to a gene: 4. The CDR3 spans 15 residues. The CDR3 protein is CASSPDRGGTDTQYF. As DNA, the CDR3 is TGTGCCAGCAGCCCGGACAGGGGTGGCACAGATACGCAGTATTTT.

The table lists this clone with a count of one. Within the sample, other DNA sequences also encode this same CDR3. The gene calls are TRBV10-3 and TRBJ1-5; the D gene is possibly TRBD1 (5 bases). The CDR3 is 14 amino acids. V lost 0 bases and J lost 2, with 5 bases in between. Looked up from germline, CDR1 is ENHRY and CDR2 is SYGVKD. In DNA form, the CDR3 reads TGTGCCATCAGTGAGTCGGGGGGCAATCAGCCCCAGCATTTT. Translated: CAISESGGNQPQHF.

Regarding this clone: At the DNA level, this CDR3 is encoded by other sequences in the same sample as well. This chain uses TRBV28 with TRBJ1-5; 10 positions agree with TRBD1. Germline V gives CDR1 MDHEN, CDR2 SYDVKM. The V segment lost 5 bases and the J segment 5 bases; nucleotides outside the gene matches: 3. CDR3 length equals 14 residues. The CDR3 protein is CASSPGTGDQPQHF. CDR3 coding DNA: TGTGCCAGCAGTCCGGGGACAGGGGATCAGCCCCAGCATTTT.

The chain has TRBV15 and TRBJ2-1, with 7 bases aligning to TRBD2. This CDR3 has 16 amino acids. The ends lost 3 bases at V and 4 bases at J; junction bases unmatched: 9. Germline-derived CDR1 and CDR2 are LNHNV and YYDKDF (reference sequence). CDR3 bases: TGTGCCACCAGCAGGGGGGGGAGTGTCCAGTACAATGAGCAGTTCTTC. Translated: CATSRGGSVQYNEQFF.

The chain couples TRBV10-2 to TRBJ2-1; 8 bases are shared with TRBD2. The CDR3 totals 17 residues. The ends lost 3 bases at V and 7 bases at J; junction bases unmatched: 14. The V gene's germline CDR1 is WSHSY and CDR2 SAAADI. DNA of the CDR3: TGCGCCAGCAGTGAATGGGGTGGGCGGGGGGTTGAGAATGAGCAGTTCTTC. It codes for CASSEWGGRGVENEQFF.

The rearrangement joins TRBV29-1 to TRBJ1-1; no firm D call. The CDR3 is 13 residues long. Germline lookup yields CDR1 SQVTM and CDR2 ANQGSEA. The V end lost 5 bases, the J end lost 0 bases, and 10 bases lay between the germline ends. The CDR3 spells CSVSGKMNTEAFF. The CDR3 DNA sequence: TGCAGCGTTTCGGGGAAGATGAACACTGAAGCTTTCTTT.

CDR3 region: CASSREEALTEAFF. As DNA, the CDR3 is TGTGCCAGTAGTAGAGAAGAGGCCCTCACTGAAGCTTTCTTT. The chain recombines TRBV19 with TRBJ1-1; D is ambiguous. Trimming cost V 4 bases and J 4 bases, with 13 bases left between them. The CDR3 has 14 residues. Germline V gene sequence: CDR1 LNHDA, CDR2 SQIVND (reference sequence).

This clone appeared once. V usage is TRBV7-9 and J usage is TRBJ1-2; D call uncertain. V shed 5 bases and J shed 3 bases, with 10 bases lying between them. The CDR3 totals 13 residues. The germline gives CDR1 SEHNR, CDR2 FQNEAQ (reference sequence). In DNA form, the CDR3 reads TGTGCCAGCAGCCGGGAAGAGGACTATGGCTACACCTTC. Translation: CASSREEDYGYTF.